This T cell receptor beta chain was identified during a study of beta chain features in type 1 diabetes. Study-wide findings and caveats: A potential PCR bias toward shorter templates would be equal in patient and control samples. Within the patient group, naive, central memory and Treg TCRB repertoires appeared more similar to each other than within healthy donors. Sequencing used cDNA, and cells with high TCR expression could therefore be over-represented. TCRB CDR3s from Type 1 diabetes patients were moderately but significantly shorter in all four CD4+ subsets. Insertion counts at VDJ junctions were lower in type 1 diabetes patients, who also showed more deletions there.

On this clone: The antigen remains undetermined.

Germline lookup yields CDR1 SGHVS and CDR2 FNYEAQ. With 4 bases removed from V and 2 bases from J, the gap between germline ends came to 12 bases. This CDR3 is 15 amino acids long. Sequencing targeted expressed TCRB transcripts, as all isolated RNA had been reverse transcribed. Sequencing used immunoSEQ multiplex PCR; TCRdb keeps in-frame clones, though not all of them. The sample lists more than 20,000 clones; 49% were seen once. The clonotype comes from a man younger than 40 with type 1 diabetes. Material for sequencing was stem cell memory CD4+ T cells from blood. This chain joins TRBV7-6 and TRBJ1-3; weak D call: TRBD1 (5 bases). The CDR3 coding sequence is TGTGCCAGCAGCTCGTCTGGGGGGACTGGAAACACCATATATTTT. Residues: CASSSSGGTGNTIYF.